This T cell receptor (beta chain) was obtained from a study of cytomegalovirus exposure and HLA in healthy donors. Study-level background: A subsequent analysis stated that the 100 to 150 validation repertoires were run on the same platform as the roughly 620 first-cohort repertoires. Study conclusions and caveats: A few of the chains that were CMV-associated were confirmed in vitro to be specific for CMV antigens. Later, an analysis found that TCR clusters from the first cohort tended to co-occur in the 90 to 150 validation repertoires.

V lost 0 bases and J 1 base, leaving 7 bases between the germline ends. In germline, CDR1 is SGHTA, CDR2 FQGNSA. The CDR3 is 15 amino acids. As for this clone: As yet, its antigen is unknown.

Only in-frame clones appear in the TCRdb table, and some are missing; sequencing was by immunoSEQ multiplex PCR. Here the sample spans about 140,000 clones, 87% being singletons. Sequenced material: PBMCs. This rearrangement joins TRBV7-2 to TRBJ2-1; TRBD2 is a possible D gene (5 bases). The TCR comes from a man between 18 and 29 years old in good health and CMV-seropositive. The CDR3 DNA reads TGTGCCAGCAGCTTAGCGCGGACTTCCTACAATGAGCAGTTCTTC. Its translation: CASSLARTSYNEQFF.